This T cell receptor beta chain emerged from a study of T cells in Graves' hyperthyroidism and ophthalmopathy. The investigators amplified TCR beta CDR3 regions from RNA transcripts. RT-PCR in the first round (using the HTBI primer set) targeted the TCR CDR3. TCRdb passed the multiplex PCR reads through MiXCR, listing each CDR3 protein once. The table records about 540,000 distinct CDR3 sequences, around 45% of them present only once. Germline CDR1 SGDLS, CDR2 YYNGEE. V was trimmed by 4 bases and J by 1 base, leaving 14 bases between them. This CDR3 contains 15 residues. Turning to this clonotype: The antigen remains undetermined.

Hyperthyroidism was newly diagnosed in patients aged 18 to 65 (duration under 2 months). Study findings and constraints: Peripheral blood also featured most of the thyroid clonotypes expanded above 0.001. A 13 V-J model separated ophthalmopathy from stable hyperthyroidism.

The V call is TRBV9, the J call TRBJ1-1, with D possibly matching TRBD1 (5 bases). The sequence derives from a woman aged 18-29 years with Graves' hyperthyroidism. The sequenced material came from peripheral blood or thyroid tissue (not recorded which). The CDR3 coding sequence is TGTGCCAGCAGCTCCCGACACGGGGGGAACACTGAAGCTTTCTTT. As protein: CASSSRHGGNTEAFF.